This TCR beta chain was identified during a study of control samples from healthy donors and cancer patients. CDR3 length: 13 amino acids. CDR1 SGHNT and CDR2 YYREEE come from the germline V gene (reference sequence). V gave up 7 bases and J gave up 1 base, with 10 bases separating them. Data came from immunoSEQ multiplex PCR; TCRdb stores just in-frame clones and leaves some out. This table has over 55,000 clones, roughly 90% appearing once. The receptor was derived from a young man with colorectal cancer. The sequenced material came from PBMCs. The chain employs TRBV5-4 and TRBJ2-3; D is uncertain. This chain's CDR3 is CASVLEGTDTQYF. The CDR3 coding sequence is TGTGCCAGCGTGCTCGAGGGCACAGATACGCAGTATTTT.